Below, one TCR beta chain is given with its context. Its antigen is not identified. A TCRbeta library incorporating unique molecular identifiers was prepared. Each CDR3 protein gets one entry after TCRdb re-called the PCR reads with MiXCR. The table has about 490,000 distinct CDR3 sequences, roughly a tenth seen once; the top ten hold around 2%. The length of the CDR3 is 14 residues. Germline V lookup: CDR1 MNHEY, CDR2 SVGEGT. V lost 6 bases and J lost 8, with 17 bases in between. This sample stems from a study of T-cell reconstitution after alpha-beta-depleted transplantation in children. Whole-study results and caveats: T-cell counts and diversity at one year following transplant were attributed mainly to newly produced T cells. Some patients owed their high day-60 TCRbeta diversity to surviving recipient T cells and thymic progenitors. About two months after transplant, alpha-beta T cells reportedly came from several hundred expanded graft clones.

The specimen was PBMCs, collected before TCRalphabeta/CD19-depleted stem cell transplant. The sequence came from a child aged 2 to 9 with inherited bone marrow failure, due to receive a stem cell transplant. V and J are TRBV6-2 or TRBV6-3 and TRBJ2-4; tentatively, D is TRBD2 (6 bases). The CDR3 sequence is CASSWTNRRDIQYF. CDR3 nucleotide sequence: TGTGCCAGCAGCTGGACTAACCGTCGGGACATTCAGTACTTC.